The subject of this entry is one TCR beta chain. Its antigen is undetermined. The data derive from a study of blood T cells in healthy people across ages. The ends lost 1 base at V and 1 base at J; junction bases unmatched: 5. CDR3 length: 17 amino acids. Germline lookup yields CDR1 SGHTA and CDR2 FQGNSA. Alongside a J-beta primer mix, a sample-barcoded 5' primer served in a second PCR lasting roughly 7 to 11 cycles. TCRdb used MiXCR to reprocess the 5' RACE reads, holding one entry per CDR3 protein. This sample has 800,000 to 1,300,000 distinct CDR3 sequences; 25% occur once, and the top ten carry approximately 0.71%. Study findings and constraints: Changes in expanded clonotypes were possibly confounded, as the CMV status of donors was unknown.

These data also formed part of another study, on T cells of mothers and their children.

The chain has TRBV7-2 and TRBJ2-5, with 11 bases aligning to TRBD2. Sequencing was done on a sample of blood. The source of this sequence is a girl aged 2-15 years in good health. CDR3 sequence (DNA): TGTGCCAGCAGCTTAGAGCTAGCGGGGGGCCCCCAAGAGACCCAGTACTTC. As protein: CASSLELAGGPQETQYF.